The 12 T cell receptor beta chains below were found in one sample sequenced in a study of T cells in Graves' hyperthyroidism and ophthalmopathy (dated by TCRdb to between 2017 and 2020). Libraries were built with multiplex PCR. The instrument was an Illumina HiSeq 2000. Amplification of TCR beta CDR3 regions was carried out from RNA transcripts. A first-round RT-PCR of the TCR CDR3 used the HTBI primer set with the Qiagen OneStep RT-PCR kit. Using fastp at Q25 and MiXCR, TCRdb reprocessed the public reads and kept productive beta chains. Each CDR3 protein appears once, grouped with its most common genes and DNA. In this sample the table shows approximately 420,000 distinct CDR3 sequences, about 15% of which occur a single time. Of the sample, 30% to 35% falls within the top ten clones. The sample comprised blood. These receptor sequences come from a woman aged 25 to 39 with Graves' hyperthyroidism.

This clonotype appeared many times. The V call is TRBV6-5, the J call TRBJ2-1, with D tentatively TRBD1 (6 bases). The CDR3 spans 17 residues. The germline V gene has CDR1 MNHEY and CDR2 SVGAGI. The V end was cut by 2 bases, the J end by 4 bases, with 18 bases between. CDR3 loop: CASSYERGSAPYNEQFF. DNA for the CDR3: TGTGCCAGCAGTTACGAGAGGGGGAGCGCACCTTACAATGAGCAGTTCTTC.

This clonotype was counted at least ten times. The rearrangement links TRBV13 to TRBJ2-1; the match to TRBD1 covers 10 bases. The CDR3 contains 14 residues. V lost 5 bases, J lost 9 bases, and 7 bases stayed unmatched. Germline V gives CDR1 PRHDT, CDR2 FYEKMQ (reference sequence). The DNA for the CDR3 is TGTGCCAGCAGCCATCGGGACAGGGGAGTTGAGCAGTTCTTC. Encoded protein: CASSHRDRGVEQFF.

The CDR3 region is CASSQPGILSYEQYF. The CDR3, as DNA: TGTGCCAGCAGCCAACCAGGAATCCTATCCTACGAGCAGTACTTC. This chain links TRBV16 with TRBJ2-7; unclear D gene. Germline loops: CDR1 KGHSY, CDR2 FQNENV. The CDR3 runs to 15 residues. Trimming shortened V by 2 bases and J by 1 base, and 12 bases separated the two germline ends. Filled out from reference TRBV16 and TRBJ2-7, the complete variable domain reads GEEVAQTPKHLVRGEGQKAKLYCAPIKGHSYVFWYQQVLKNEFKFLISFQNENVFDETGMPKERFSAKCLPNSPCSLEIQATKLEDSAVYFCASSQPGILSYEQYFGPGTRLTVT.

This clonotype was seen only a few times. V gene TRBV19 combines with J gene TRBJ2-1, with TRBD2 identical over 11 bases. Germline V CDR1 and CDR2: LNHDA, SQIVND (reference sequence). The CDR3 contains 15 residues. V lost 2 bases, J lost 6 bases, and 3 bases stayed unmatched. The CDR3 DNA reads TGTGCCAGTAGTATACTAGCGGGAGGAATCAATGAGCAGTTCTTC. Translation gives CASSILAGGINEQFF.

The gene calls are TRBV5-1 and TRBJ2-3, with D maybe TRBD1 (6 bases). The CDR3 extends over 15 amino acids. The germline gives CDR1 SGHRS, CDR2 YFSETQ. Trimming removed 5 bases from V and 0 bases from J, with 13 bases in between. In DNA, the CDR3 is TGCGCCAGCAGAGACAGGACTTATAGCACAGATACGCAGTATTTT. Translated, it gives CASRDRTYSTDTQYF.

This clonotype was observed once. This may be a read error, as it is one base from a much larger clone. CDR3 sequence reads: CASINTEAFF. CDR3 DNA: TGTGCCAGCATAAACACTGAAGCTTTCTTT. The chain uses TRBV5-5 and TRBJ1-1, with D unclear. The CDR3 consists of 10 residues. The V end lost 6 bases, the J end lost 2 bases, and 2 bases lay between the germline ends. Per the germline V gene, CDR1 is SGHKS and CDR2 is YYEKEE (reference sequence). Together with reference TRBV5-5 and TRBJ1-1, the CDR3 gives the full variable domain: DAGVTQSPTHLIKTRGQQVTLRCSPISGHKSVSWYQQVLGQGPQFIFQYYEKEERGRGNFPDRFSARQFPNYSSELNVNALLLGDSALYLCASINTEAFFGQGTRLTVV.

This clonotype appeared a few times. The chain employs TRBV20-1 and TRBJ2-7, with D unresolved. The CDR3 has 14 amino acids. CDR1 and CDR2 (germline): DFQATT, SNEGSKA (reference sequence). Between the trimmed V and J ends, which lost 0 bases and 0 bases, there was a span of 9 bases. The CDR3 protein is CSARDPTSSYEQYF. In nucleotides, the CDR3 is TGCAGTGCTAGAGACCCGACAAGCTCCTACGAGCAGTACTTC.

This clonotype was recorded at least ten times. The chain employs TRBV10-3 and TRBJ2-7; D possibly matches TRBD1 or TRBD2 (6 bases each). Germline V CDR1 and CDR2: ENHRY, SYGVKD. This CDR3 is 15 amino acids long. The V end lost 3 bases, the J end lost 2 bases, and 14 bases lay between the germline ends. The CDR3 sequence is CAISDFAGEAYEQYF. In nucleotides, the CDR3 is TGTGCCATCAGTGACTTTGCAGGGGAGGCCTACGAGCAGTACTTC.

The table lists this clonotype with many counts. The chain combines TRBV28 with TRBJ2-5, with 10 bases fitting TRBD2. This CDR3 is 18 amino acids long. V was clipped by 2 bases and J by 4 bases; unmatched bases: 13. The germline V gene has CDR1 MDHEN and CDR2 SYDVKM. The CDR3 region is CASSLVLGSGRNGETQYF. The CDR3 coding sequence is TGTGCCAGCAGTTTAGTTCTAGGTAGCGGGAGGAACGGAGAGACCCAGTACTTC.

This clonotype was observed a few times. This chain links TRBV11-2 with TRBJ2-5; 12 bases are a match to TRBD2. V dropped 1 base and J dropped 1; count of bases not matched to a gene: 13. Germline lookup yields CDR1 SGHAT and CDR2 FQNNGV. The CDR3 is 20 amino acids. Written as DNA, the CDR3 is TGTGCCAGCAGCTTAGTTTCTCGACTAGCGGGAGAATGGGTCCAAGAGACCCAGTACTTC. It is translated as CASSLVSRLAGEWVQETQYF.

The chain links TRBV14 to TRBJ2-7; D is unresolved. The CDR3 is 16 residues long. Germline-derived CDR1 and CDR2 are SGHDN and FVKESK. V was clipped by 5 bases and J by 2 bases, with 19 bases between them. The CDR3 is CASSTTRQGGTYEQYF. The CDR3 region has the DNA TGTGCCAGCAGCACAACGAGACAAGGCGGAACCTACGAGCAGTACTTC. The full variable domain, with the rest looked up from reference TRBV14 and TRBJ2-7, is EAGVTQFPSHSVIEKGQTVTLRCDPISGHDNLYWYRRVMGKEIKFLLHFVKESKQDESGMPNNRFLAERTGGTYSTLKVQPAELEDSGVYFCASSTTRQGGTYEQYFGPGTRLTVT.

This clonotype was seen many times. V is TRBV28 and J is TRBJ2-1; 10 bases are a match to TRBD2. Germline-derived CDR1 and CDR2 are MDHEN and SYDVKM. This CDR3 region has 17 residues. V was clipped by 5 bases and J by 0 bases; unmatched bases: 7. CDR3 nucleotides: TGTGCCAGCAGTACTAGGACTAGCGGCGGCTCCTACAATGAGCAGTTCTTC. Its translation is CASSTRTSGGSYNEQFF.